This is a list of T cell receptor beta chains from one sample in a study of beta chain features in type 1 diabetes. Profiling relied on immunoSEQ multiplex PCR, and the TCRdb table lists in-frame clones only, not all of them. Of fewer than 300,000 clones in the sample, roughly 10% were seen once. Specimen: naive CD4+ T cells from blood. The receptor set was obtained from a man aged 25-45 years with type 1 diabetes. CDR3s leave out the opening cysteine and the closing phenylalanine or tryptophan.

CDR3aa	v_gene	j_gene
APSGQGDTEAF	TRBV2	TRBJ1-1
ASSAQDRGSSEAF	TRBV5-4	TRBJ1-1
ASSGLAGEQF	TRBV18	TRBJ2-1
ASSPNIDTLYYNEQF	TRBV7-9	TRBJ2-1
AWSVGGTQH	TRBV30	TRBJ1-5
ASSRSYEQY	TRBV28	TRBJ2-7
ASSRGGETQY	TRBV5-4	TRBJ2-5
ASSSTQGAGGYT	TRBV7-2	TRBJ1-2
ASSLRRGPVEDEQY	TRBV28	TRBJ2-7
ASSLTGTPSEQF	TRBV4-3	TRBJ2-1
ASQGTANTGELF	TRBV6-6	TRBJ2-2
ASSPPAGQGQY	TRBV28	TRBJ2-7
ASSPPGRSHEQY	TRBV5-4	TRBJ2-7
ASGRLMRTDTQY	TRBV12-5	TRBJ2-3
ASSVARGGGETQY	TRBV9	TRBJ2-5
ASSLGQGDHSPLH	TRBV5-4	TRBJ1-6
ALPLYEQY	TRBV10-3	TRBJ2-7